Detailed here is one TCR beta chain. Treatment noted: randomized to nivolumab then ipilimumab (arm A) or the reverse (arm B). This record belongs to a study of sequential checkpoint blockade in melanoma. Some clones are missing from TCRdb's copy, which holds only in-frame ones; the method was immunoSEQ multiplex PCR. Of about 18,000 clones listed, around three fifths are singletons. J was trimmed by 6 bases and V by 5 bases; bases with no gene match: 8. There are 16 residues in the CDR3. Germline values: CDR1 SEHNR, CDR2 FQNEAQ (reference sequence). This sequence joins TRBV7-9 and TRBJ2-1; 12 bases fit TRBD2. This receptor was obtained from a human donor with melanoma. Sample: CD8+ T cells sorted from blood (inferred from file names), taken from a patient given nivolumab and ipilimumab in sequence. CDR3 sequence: CASSHHSSGGGNEQFF. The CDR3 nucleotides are TGTGCCAGCAGCCATCATTCTAGCGGGGGGGGCAATGAGCAGTTCTTC.